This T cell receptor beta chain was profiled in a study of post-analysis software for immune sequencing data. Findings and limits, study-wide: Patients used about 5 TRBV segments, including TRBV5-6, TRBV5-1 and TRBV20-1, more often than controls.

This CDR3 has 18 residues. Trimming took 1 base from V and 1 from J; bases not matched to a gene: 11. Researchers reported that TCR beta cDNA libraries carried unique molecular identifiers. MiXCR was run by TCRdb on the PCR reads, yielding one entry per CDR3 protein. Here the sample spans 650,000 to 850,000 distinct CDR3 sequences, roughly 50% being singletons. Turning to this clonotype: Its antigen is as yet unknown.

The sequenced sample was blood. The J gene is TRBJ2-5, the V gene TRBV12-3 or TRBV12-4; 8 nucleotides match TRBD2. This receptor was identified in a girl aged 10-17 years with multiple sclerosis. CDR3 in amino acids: CASSLVGLAGRTQETQYF. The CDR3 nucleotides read TGTGCCAGCAGTTTAGTGGGGCTAGCGGGCCGAACCCAAGAGACCCAGTACTTC.